The next 20 T cell receptor beta chains were all read from a single sample in a study of Graves' ophthalmopathy and Graves' hyperthyroidism. RNA transcripts provided the template for amplifying TCR beta CDR3 regions. First-round RT-PCR with HTBI primers preceded a second-round multiplex PCR. TCRdb reanalysed the multiplex PCR reads using MiXCR and keeps one entry per CDR3 protein. In the table there are around 1,200,000 distinct CDR3 sequences, about 38% of which are singletons. What was sequenced was peripheral blood or thyroid tissue (not recorded which). These receptors originate from an adult man with Graves' hyperthyroidism.

This chain connects TRBV7-2 to TRBJ2-5, with a weak D call TRBD2 (6 bases). Germline V lookup: CDR1 SGHTA, CDR2 FQGNSA. The CDR3 length is 12 residues. V was cut by 5 bases and J by 5 bases, with 9 bases left in between. The CDR3 sequence is CASSGDSETQYF. CDR3 nucleotides: TGTGCCAGCAGCGGGGACTCCGAGACCCAGTACTTC.

CDR3 loop: CASSAPTGLAGGKDVTQYF. In DNA form, the CDR3 reads TGTGCCAGTAGTGCCCCGACGGGACTAGCGGGAGGGAAGGATGTGACCCAGTACTTC. The chain couples TRBV11-1 to TRBJ2-5, with 16 bases aligning to TRBD2. After removal of 9 bases from V and 7 bases from J, the junction contained 20 bases not matched to a gene. Germline values: CDR1 SGHAT, CDR2 FQDESV (reference sequence). The CDR3 runs to 19 residues.

As concerns this clonotype: The germline gene is not matched at one end of the junction; a read error may be the cause. The chain joins TRBV10-2 to TRBJ2-7, with 10 bases lining up with TRBD2. The CDR3 totals 14 residues. CDR1 is WSHSY, CDR2 SAAADI, per germline. Here the CDR3 DNA reads TGTGCCAGCAGCGTAGATCGACTAGCGGGCGAGCAGTACTTC. Residues: CASSVDRLAGEQYF.

This clonotype was found once. The genes are TRBV30 and TRBJ2-7; 7 bases are shared with TRBD2. Germline-derived CDR1 and CDR2 are GTSNPN and SVGIG (reference sequence). J lost 4 bases, V lost 2 bases, and 8 bases had no gene match. The CDR3 is 14 residues long. The CDR3 DNA follows: TGTGCCTGGAGTAGGGCTAGCGGAAAATACGAGCAGTACTTC. Translation: CAWSRASGKYEQYF.

The chain carries TRBV4-3 and TRBJ2-2; 10 bases match TRBD1. Germline-derived CDR1 and CDR2 are LGHNA and YSLEER. This CDR3 has 16 amino acids. Losses at the gene ends were 3 bases for V and 7 bases for J; bases not matched to a gene: 8. The DNA of the CDR3 is TGCGCCAGCAGCCACCCGGGACAGGGGATCGGCGGGGAGCTGTTTTTT. Translated, it gives CASSHPGQGIGGELFF.

J is TRBJ2-7 and V is TRBV4-1; the match to TRBD1 covers 7 bases. V shed 1 base, J shed 4 bases, and the junction held 7 bases outside the gene matches. This CDR3 has 15 amino acids. The germline CDR1 and CDR2 sequences are MGHRA and YSYEKL. CDR3 loop: CASSQARQGNYEQYF. CDR3 in DNA: TGCGCCAGCAGCCAAGCCAGACAGGGTAATTACGAGCAGTACTTC.

This rearrangement joins TRBV7-2 to TRBJ1-6; 8 bases map to TRBD1. The CDR3 is 15 residues long. Losses at the gene ends were 5 bases for V and 10 bases for J; bases not matched to a gene: 10. Germline-derived CDR1 and CDR2 are SGHTA and FQGNSA. The CDR3 sequence is CASSRYQGAGSPLHF. The CDR3 nucleotides are TGTGCCAGCAGCCGCTACCAGGGGGCAGGCTCACCCCTCCACTTT.

The V and J genes are TRBV5-5 and TRBJ2-5, with 8 bases that match TRBD1. Germline lookup yields CDR1 SGHKS and CDR2 YYEKEE (reference sequence). V lost 4 bases and J lost 3; bases outside the gene matches: 14. The length of the CDR3 is 17 residues. The CDR3 bases are TGTGCCAGCAGCCAATCGACAGGACAGGGTCAAAAAGAGACCCAGTACTTC. Its protein is CASSQSTGQGQKETQYF.

This clonotype came up many times. The gene calls are TRBV10-3 and TRBJ2-2, with no clear D. Germline values: CDR1 ENHRY, CDR2 SYGVKD. The CDR3 is made up of 16 amino acids. V lost 4 bases to trimming and J lost 0 bases, with 12 bases between them. The CDR3 sequence: CAISGISFANTGELFF. Here the CDR3 DNA reads TGTGCCATCAGTGGGATTAGCTTCGCGAACACCGGGGAGCTGTTTTTT.

This clonotype was seen many times. The chain carries TRBV20-1 and TRBJ1-5; TRBD1 aligns across 8 bases. Trimming removed 5 bases from V and 6 bases from J; junction bases left unmatched: 6. This CDR3 has 13 amino acids. Germline V gene lookup returns CDR1 DFQATT and CDR2 SNEGSKA (reference sequence). CDR3 coding DNA: TGCAGTGCTGACAGGGGTGCCGGTCAGCCCCAGCATTTT. Translating it yields CSADRGAGQPQHF.

The V gene is TRBV29-1, the J gene TRBJ2-7; a possible D gene is TRBD2 (6 bases). The V end lost 0 bases, the J end lost 6 bases, and 18 bases lay between the germline ends. Germline assignment: CDR1 SQVTM and CDR2 ANQGSEA. The CDR3 runs 15 residues. The CDR3 here is CSVEEGGGRIIEQYF. The CDR3 DNA reads TGCAGCGTTGAAGAGGGTGGGGGGAGAATAATCGAGCAGTACTTC.

In its sample, this clonotype was seen many times. V gene TRBV20-1 combines with J gene TRBJ2-5; a weak D match, TRBD2 (5 bases). In germline, CDR1 is DFQATT, CDR2 SNEGSKA (reference sequence). The CDR3 length is 13 residues. V was clipped by 3 bases and J by 10 bases, with 18 bases between them. The CDR3 bases are TGCAGTGCTAGTGAACAGACTAAGAGAATCCAGTACTTC. This codes for CSASEQTKRIQYF.

The rearrangement uses TRBV20-1 and TRBJ2-7; D unclear. V was trimmed by 7 bases and J by 2 bases, leaving 12 bases between them. The CDR3 has 12 amino acids. CDR1 and CDR2 (germline): DFQATT, SNEGSKA (reference sequence). CDR3 loop: CSGSPSTYEQYF. CDR3 coding DNA: TGCAGTGGCTCGCCTTCGACCTACGAGCAGTACTTC.

This clonotype has more than one count but fewer than ten. The chain recombines TRBV12-3 or TRBV12-4 with TRBJ2-2; D is ambiguous. The CDR3 is 12 amino acids. V was trimmed by 5 bases and J by 6 bases, leaving 7 bases between them. The CDR3 bases are TGTGCCAGCAGTGACTCTCCCGGGGAGCTGTTTTTT. This encodes CASSDSPGELFF.

This clonotype was counted ten times or more. The rearrangement joins TRBV7-8 to TRBJ1-5; no clear D. V dropped 4 bases and J dropped 2 bases, with 12 bases sitting between them. Germline lookup yields CDR1 SGHVS and CDR2 FQNEAQ. This CDR3 is 15 amino acids long. In DNA, the CDR3 is TGTGCCAGCAGCTCCACCAGTTGGGGCAATCAGCCCCAGCATTTT. It is translated as CASSSTSWGNQPQHF.

The rearrangement joins TRBV27 to TRBJ2-7, with 13 bases lining up with TRBD2. The CDR3 contains 15 residues. Trimming cost V 5 bases and J 7 bases; bases outside gene matches: 8. The V gene's germline CDR1 is MNHEY and CDR2 SMNVEV (reference sequence). The CDR3 spells CASSTGLAGTEEQYF. The CDR3 nucleotides are TGTGCCAGCAGTACGGGACTAGCGGGGACTGAAGAGCAGTACTTC.

This clonotype was detected ten times or more. The chain is built from TRBV6-1 and TRBJ2-5, with 10 bases fitting TRBD1. Germline V gene sequence: CDR1 MNHNS, CDR2 SASEGT. With V trimmed by 7 bases and J by 9 bases, 8 bases remained unmatched. The CDR3 extends over 13 amino acids. The CDR3 sequence is CASKGQGTRAQYF. The CDR3 region has the DNA TGTGCCAGCAAGGGACAGGGGACTAGGGCCCAGTACTTC.

This clonotype occurred once. This chain uses TRBV7-2 with TRBJ2-2; 11 bases are shared with TRBD2. Per the germline V gene, CDR1 is SGHTA and CDR2 is FQGNSA. Unmatched junction bases numbered 11, after V lost 5 bases and J lost 9 bases. The CDR3 contains 16 residues. In DNA form, the CDR3 reads TGTGCCAGCAGCCTCACTAGCGGGGGCCTCCACCGGGAGCTGTTTTTT. Translation: CASSLTSGGLHRELFF.

In its sample, this clonotype was seen many times. V is TRBV24-1 and J is TRBJ2-2; TRBD1 agrees at 7 bases. The CDR3 consists of 14 residues. Germline CDR1 KGHDR, CDR2 SFDVKD. Trimming cost V 7 bases and J 6 bases; bases outside gene matches: 7. The CDR3 nucleotides read TGTGCCACCAGACAGGGGATCGGGTCCGGGGAGCTGTTTTTT. This encodes CATRQGIGSGELFF.

The table lists this clonotype with many counts. The chain employs TRBV5-1 and TRBJ2-7; no reliable D call. V lost 4 bases to trimming and J lost 1 base, with 9 bases between them. The CDR3 contains 13 residues. Germline CDR1 SGHRS, CDR2 YFSETQ. CDR3 residues: CASSHDGSYEQYF. DNA of the CDR3: TGCGCCAGCAGCCACGACGGGTCCTACGAGCAGTACTTC.